This T cell receptor (beta chain) was retrieved from a study of blood T cells in healthy people across ages. The use of a sample-barcoded 5' primer and a J-beta primer mix characterized a second PCR of about 7 to 12 cycles. Each CDR3 protein gets one entry after TCRdb re-called the 5' RACE reads with MiXCR. The sample consists of about 1,000,000 distinct CDR3 sequences, roughly 45% of them appearing once. This clonotype appeared many times. The CDR3 has 14 amino acids. V was trimmed by 3 bases and J by 0 bases, leaving 8 bases between them. V and J are TRBV12-3 or TRBV12-4 and TRBJ1-2; D gene unclear. The TCR comes from a woman aged 60-70 years in good health. Sample: blood. CDR3: CASSLGSANYGYTF. The CDR3 region has the DNA TGTGCCAGCAGTTTGGGGTCGGCTAACTATGGCTACACCTTC.